This T cell receptor (beta chain) is drawn from a study of T cells in Graves' hyperthyroidism and ophthalmopathy. Graves' hyperthyroidism was deemed stable absent ophthalmopathy progression within 18 months. Those patients with uncontrolled infection, other autoimmune disease, pregnancy or lactation were excluded. Amplification yielded TCR beta CDR3 regions, with RNA transcripts as the source. Using the HTBI primer set, a first-round RT-PCR was run on the TCR CDR3. TCRdb used MiXCR to reprocess the multiplex PCR reads, holding one entry per CDR3 protein. The sample records approximately 400,000 distinct CDR3 sequences, approximately 15% being singletons. This clonotype was observed many times. The CDR3 is 16 residues long. The germline gives CDR1 KGHSH, CDR2 LQKENI. V gave up 3 bases and J gave up 5 bases; unmatched junction bases: 6.

The chain combines TRBV18 with TRBJ2-1; 11 bases are shared with TRBD2. Material for sequencing was blood. This TCR derives from a woman aged 18-35 years with Graves' hyperthyroidism. CDR3: CASSPPSGRSHNEQFF. The CDR3 bases are TGTGCCAGCTCACCCCCTAGCGGGAGGTCCCACAATGAGCAGTTCTTC.